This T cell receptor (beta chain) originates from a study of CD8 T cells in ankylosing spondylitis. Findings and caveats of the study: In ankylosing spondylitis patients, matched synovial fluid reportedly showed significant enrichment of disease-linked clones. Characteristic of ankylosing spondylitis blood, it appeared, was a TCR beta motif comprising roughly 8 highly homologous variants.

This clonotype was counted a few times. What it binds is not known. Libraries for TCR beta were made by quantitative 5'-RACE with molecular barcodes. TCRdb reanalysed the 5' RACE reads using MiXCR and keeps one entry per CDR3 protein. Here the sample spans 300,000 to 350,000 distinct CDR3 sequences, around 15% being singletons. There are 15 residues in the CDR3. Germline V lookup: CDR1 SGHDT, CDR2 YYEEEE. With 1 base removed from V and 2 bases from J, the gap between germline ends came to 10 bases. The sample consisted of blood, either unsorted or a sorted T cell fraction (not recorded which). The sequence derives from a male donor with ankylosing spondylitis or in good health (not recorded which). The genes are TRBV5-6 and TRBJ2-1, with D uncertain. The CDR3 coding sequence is TGTGCCAGCAGCTTGCTGGGGAACCCCTACAATGAGCAGTTCTTC. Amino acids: CASSLLGNPYNEQFF. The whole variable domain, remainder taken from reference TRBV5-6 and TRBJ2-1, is DAGVTQSPTHLIKTRGQQVTLRCSPKSGHDTVSWYQQALGQGPQFIFQYYEEEERQRGNFPDRFSGHQFPNYSSELNVNALLLGDSALYLCASSLLGNPYNEQFFGPGTRLTVL.